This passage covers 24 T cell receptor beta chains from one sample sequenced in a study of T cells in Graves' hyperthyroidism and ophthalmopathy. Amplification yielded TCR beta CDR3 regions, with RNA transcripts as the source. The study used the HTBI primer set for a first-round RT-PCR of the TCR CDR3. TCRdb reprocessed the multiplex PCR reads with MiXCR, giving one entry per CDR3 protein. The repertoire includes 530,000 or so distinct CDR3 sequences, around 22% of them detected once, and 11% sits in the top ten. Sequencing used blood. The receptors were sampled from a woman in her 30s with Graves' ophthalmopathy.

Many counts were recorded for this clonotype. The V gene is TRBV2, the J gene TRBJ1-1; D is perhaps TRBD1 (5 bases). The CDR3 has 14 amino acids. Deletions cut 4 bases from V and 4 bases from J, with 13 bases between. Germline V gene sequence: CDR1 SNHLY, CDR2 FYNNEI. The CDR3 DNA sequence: TGTGCCAGCAGTGCGGTCAGGGAGGGCACTGAAGCTTTCTTT. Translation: CASSAVREGTEAFF.

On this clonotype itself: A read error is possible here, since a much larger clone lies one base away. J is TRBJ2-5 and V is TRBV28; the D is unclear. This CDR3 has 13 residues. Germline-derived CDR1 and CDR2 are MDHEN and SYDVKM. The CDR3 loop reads CASRGNTVETKYF. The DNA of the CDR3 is TGTGCCAGCAGGGGGAACACAGTTGAGACCAAGTACTTC.

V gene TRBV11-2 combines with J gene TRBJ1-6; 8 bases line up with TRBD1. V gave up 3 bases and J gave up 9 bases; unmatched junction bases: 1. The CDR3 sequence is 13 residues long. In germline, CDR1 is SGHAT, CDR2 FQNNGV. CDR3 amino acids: CASSLDRVSPLHF. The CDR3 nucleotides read TGTGCCAGCAGCTTGGACAGGGTTTCACCCCTCCACTTT.

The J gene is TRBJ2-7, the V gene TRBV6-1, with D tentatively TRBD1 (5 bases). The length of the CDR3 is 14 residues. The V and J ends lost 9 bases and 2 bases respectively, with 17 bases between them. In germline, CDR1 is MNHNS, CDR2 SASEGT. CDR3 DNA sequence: TGTGCCAGATTGTACATTACAGGTCCCTACGAGCAGTACTTC. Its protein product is CARLYITGPYEQYF.

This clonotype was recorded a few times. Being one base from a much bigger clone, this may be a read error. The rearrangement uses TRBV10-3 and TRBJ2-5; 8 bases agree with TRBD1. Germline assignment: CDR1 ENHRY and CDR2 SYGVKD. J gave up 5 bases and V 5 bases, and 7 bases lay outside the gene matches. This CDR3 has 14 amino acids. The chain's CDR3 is CAISPQDRVETQYF. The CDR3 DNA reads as TGTGCCATCAGTCCACAGGACAGGGTGGAGACCCAGTACTTC.

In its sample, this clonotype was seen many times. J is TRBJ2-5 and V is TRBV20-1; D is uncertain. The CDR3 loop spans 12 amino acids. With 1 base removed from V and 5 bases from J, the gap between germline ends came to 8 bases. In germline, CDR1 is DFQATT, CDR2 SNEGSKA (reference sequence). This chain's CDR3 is CSARGGGETQYF. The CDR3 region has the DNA TGCAGTGCTAGAGGAGGCGGCGAGACCCAGTACTTC.

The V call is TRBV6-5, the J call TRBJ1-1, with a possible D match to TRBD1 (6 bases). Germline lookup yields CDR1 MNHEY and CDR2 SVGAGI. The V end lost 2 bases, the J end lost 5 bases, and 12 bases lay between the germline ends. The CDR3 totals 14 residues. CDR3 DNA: TGTGCCAGCAGTTACAGGGGGGGCGGAACTGAAGCTTTCTTT. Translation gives CASSYRGGGTEAFF.

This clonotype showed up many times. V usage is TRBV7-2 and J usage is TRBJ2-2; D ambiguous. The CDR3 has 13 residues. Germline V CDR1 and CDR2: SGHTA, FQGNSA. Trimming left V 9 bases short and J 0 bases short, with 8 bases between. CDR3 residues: CASGRANTGELFF. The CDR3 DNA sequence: TGTGCCAGTGGACGGGCGAACACCGGGGAGCTGTTTTTT.

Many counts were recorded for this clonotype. The CDR3 loop is CASGQGRTYEQYF. The CDR3 DNA sequence: TGTGCCAGCGGACAGGGAAGGACCTACGAGCAGTACTTC. The rearrangement joins TRBV6-1 to TRBJ2-7; 8 bases align to TRBD1. Germline CDR1 MNHNS, CDR2 SASEGT. This CDR3 spans 13 amino acids. V was pared by 8 bases and J by 2 bases, with 5 bases of the junction left unmatched.

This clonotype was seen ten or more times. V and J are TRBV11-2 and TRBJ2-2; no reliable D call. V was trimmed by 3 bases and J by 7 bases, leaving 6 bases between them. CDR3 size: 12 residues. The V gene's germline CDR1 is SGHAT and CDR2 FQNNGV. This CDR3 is CASSLLHGELFF. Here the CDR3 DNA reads TGTGCCAGCAGCTTGCTCCACGGGGAGCTGTTTTTT.

CDR3 bases: TGTGCCAGCGCTCCGACCGGGACAGTGTGGGACTATGGCTACACCTTC. Protein product: CASAPTGTVWDYGYTF. The J gene is TRBJ1-2, the V gene TRBV13; 7 bases are a match to TRBD1. The CDR3 totals 16 residues. With 8 bases clipped from V and 3 bases from J, the junction kept 15 bases outside the gene matches. Looked up from germline, CDR1 is PRHDT and CDR2 is FYEKMQ (reference sequence).

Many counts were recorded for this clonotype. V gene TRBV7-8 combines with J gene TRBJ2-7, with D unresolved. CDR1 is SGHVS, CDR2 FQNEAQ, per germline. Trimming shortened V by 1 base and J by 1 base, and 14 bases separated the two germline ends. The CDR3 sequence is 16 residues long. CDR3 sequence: CASSLDPDTGSYEQYF. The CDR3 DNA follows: TGTGCCAGCAGCTTAGACCCTGATACTGGGTCCTACGAGCAGTACTTC.

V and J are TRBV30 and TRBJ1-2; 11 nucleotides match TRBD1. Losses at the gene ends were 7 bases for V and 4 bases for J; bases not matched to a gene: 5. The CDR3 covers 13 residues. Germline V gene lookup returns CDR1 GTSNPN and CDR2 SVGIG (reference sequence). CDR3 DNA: TGTGCCTACGGACAGGGGGCTGTCTATGGCTACACCTTC. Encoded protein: CAYGQGAVYGYTF. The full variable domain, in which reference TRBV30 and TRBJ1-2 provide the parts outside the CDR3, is SQTIHQWPATLVQPVGSPLSLECTVEGTSNPNLYWYRQAAGRGLQLLFYSVGIGQISSEVPQNLSASRPQDRQFILSSKKLLLSDSGFYLCAYGQGAVYGYTFGSGTRLTVV.

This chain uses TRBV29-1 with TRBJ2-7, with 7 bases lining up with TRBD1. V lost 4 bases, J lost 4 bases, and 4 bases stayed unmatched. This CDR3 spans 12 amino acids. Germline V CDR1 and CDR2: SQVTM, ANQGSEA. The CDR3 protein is CSVAPGQYEQYF. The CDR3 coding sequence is TGCAGCGTTGCTCCGGGACAGTACGAGCAGTACTTC.

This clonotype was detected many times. The CDR3 spells CASSLWDISYEQYF. The CDR3 nucleotides read TGTGCCAGCAGTTTATGGGACATCTCCTACGAGCAGTACTTC. The V gene is TRBV12-3 or TRBV12-4, the J gene TRBJ2-7, with D tentatively TRBD1 (6 bases). V lost 2 bases and J 0 bases, leaving 8 bases between the germline ends. The CDR3 runs 14 residues.

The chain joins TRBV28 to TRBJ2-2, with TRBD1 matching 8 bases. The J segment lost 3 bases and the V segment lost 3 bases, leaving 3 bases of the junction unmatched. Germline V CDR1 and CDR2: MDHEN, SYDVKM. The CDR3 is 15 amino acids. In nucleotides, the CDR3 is TGTGCCAGCAGTTTCGGACAGGGACACACCGGGGAGCTGTTTTTT. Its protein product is CASSFGQGHTGELFF.

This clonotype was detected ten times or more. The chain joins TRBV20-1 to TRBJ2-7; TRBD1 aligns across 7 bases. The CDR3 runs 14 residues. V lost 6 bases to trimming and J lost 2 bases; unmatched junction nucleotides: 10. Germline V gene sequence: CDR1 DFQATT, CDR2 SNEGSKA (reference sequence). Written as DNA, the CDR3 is TGCAGTGCGGCAACCGGGACAGCGACCTACGAGCAGTACTTC. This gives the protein CSAATGTATYEQYF.

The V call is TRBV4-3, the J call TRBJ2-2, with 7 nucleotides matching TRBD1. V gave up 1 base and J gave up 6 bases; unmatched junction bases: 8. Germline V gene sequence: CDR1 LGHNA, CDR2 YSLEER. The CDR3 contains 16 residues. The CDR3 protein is CASSQGVGGYSGELFF. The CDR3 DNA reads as TGCGCCAGCAGCCAAGGCGTAGGGGGCTACTCCGGGGAGCTGTTTTTT.

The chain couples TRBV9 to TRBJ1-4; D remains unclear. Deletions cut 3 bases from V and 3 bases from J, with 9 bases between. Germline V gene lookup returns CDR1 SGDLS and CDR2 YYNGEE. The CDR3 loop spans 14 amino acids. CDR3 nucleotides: TGTGCCAGCAGCGGCCGGGCAGCTAATGAAAAACTGTTTTTT. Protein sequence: CASSGRAANEKLFF.

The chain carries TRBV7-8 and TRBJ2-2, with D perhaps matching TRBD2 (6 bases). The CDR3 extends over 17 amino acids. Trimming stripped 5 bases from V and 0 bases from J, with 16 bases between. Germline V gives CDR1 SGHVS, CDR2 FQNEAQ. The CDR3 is CASSPAAGTANTGELFF. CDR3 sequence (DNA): TGTGCCAGCAGCCCGGCGGCCGGGACTGCGAACACCGGGGAGCTGTTTTTT. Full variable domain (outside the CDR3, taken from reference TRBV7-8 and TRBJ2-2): GAGVSQSPRYKVAKRGQDVALRCDPISGHVSLFWYQQALGQGPEFLTYFQNEAQLDKSGLPSDRFFAERPEGSVSTLKIQRTQQEDSAVYLCASSPAAGTANTGELFFGEGSRLTVL.

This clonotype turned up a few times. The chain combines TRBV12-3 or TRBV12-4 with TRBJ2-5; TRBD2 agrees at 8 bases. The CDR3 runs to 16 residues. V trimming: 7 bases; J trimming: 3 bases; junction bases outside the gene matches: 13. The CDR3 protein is CASTRFWRGVEETQYF. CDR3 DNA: TGTGCCAGCACCCGATTCTGGCGGGGGGTTGAAGAGACCCAGTACTTC.

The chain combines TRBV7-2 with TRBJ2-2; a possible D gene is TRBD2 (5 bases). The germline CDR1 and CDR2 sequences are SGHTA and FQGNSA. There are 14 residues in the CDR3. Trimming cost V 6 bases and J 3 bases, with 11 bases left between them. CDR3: CASRASRDTGELFF. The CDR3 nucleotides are TGTGCCAGCAGGGCTAGCCGGGACACCGGGGAGCTGTTTTTT. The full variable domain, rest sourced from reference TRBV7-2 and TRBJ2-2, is GAGVSQSPSNKVTEKGKDVELRCDPISGHTALYWYRQSLGQGLEFLIYFQGNSAPDKSGLPSDRFSAERTGGSVSTLTIQRTQQEDSAVYLCASRASRDTGELFFGEGSRLTVL.

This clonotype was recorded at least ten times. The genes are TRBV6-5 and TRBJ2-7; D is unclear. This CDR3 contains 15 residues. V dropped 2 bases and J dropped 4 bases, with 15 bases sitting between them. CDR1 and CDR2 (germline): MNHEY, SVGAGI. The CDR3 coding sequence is TGTGCCAGCAGTTACCCCCCTGAGCCCCCTTACGAGCAGTACTTC. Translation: CASSYPPEPPYEQYF.

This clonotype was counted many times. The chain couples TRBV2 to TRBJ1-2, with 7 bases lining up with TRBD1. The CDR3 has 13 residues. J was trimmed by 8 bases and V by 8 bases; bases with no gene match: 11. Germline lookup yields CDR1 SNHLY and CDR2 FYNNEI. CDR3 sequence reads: CASGLRTGGGYTF. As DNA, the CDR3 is TGTGCCAGCGGATTAAGGACAGGAGGCGGCTACACCTTC.